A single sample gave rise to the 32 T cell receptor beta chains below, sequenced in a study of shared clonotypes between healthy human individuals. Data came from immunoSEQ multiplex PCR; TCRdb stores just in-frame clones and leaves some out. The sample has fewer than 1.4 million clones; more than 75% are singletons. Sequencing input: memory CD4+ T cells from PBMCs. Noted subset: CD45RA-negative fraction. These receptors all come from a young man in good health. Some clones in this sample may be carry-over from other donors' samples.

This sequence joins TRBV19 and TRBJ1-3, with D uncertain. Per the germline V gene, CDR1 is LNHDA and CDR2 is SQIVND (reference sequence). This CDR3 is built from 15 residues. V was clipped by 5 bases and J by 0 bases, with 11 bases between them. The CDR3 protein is CASSVAGYSGNTIYF. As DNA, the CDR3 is TGTGCCAGTAGTGTGGCAGGATACTCTGGAAACACCATATATTTT.

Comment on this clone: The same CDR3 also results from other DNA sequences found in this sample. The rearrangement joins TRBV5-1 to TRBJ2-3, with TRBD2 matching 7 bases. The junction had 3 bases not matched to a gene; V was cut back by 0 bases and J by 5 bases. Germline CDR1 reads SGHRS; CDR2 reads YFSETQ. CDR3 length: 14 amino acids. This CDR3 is CASSLGLAGDTQYF. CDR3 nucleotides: TGCGCCAGCAGCTTGGGACTAGCCGGAGATACGCAGTATTTT.

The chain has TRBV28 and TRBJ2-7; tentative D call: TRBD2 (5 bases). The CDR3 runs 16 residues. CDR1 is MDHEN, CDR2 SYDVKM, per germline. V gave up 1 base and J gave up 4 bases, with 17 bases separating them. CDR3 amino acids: CASSLSLEERKYEQYF. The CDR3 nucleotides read TGTGCCAGCAGTTTATCCCTTGAGGAGCGGAAATACGAGCAGTACTTC.

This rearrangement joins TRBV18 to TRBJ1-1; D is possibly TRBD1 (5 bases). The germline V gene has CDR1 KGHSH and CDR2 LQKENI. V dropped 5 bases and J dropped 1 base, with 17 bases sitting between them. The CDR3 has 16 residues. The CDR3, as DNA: TGTGCCAGCTCATCTTCTTTGGGGCTGGCGAACACTGAAGCTTTCTTT. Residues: CASSSSLGLANTEAFF.

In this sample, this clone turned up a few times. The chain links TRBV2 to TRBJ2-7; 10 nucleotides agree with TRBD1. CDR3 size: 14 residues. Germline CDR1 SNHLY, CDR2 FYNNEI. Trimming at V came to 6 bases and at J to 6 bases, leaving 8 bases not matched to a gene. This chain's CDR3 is CASRRQGALGEQYF. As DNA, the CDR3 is TGTGCCAGCAGAAGACAGGGGGCCCTTGGCGAGCAGTACTTC.

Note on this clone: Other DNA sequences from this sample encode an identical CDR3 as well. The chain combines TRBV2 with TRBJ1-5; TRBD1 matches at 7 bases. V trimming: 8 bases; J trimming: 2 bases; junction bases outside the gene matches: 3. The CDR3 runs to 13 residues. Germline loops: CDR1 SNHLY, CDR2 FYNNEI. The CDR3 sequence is CASGGTGNQPQHF. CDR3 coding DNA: TGTGCCAGCGGCGGGACAGGCAATCAGCCCCAGCATTTT. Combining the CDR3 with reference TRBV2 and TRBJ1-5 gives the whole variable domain EPEVTQTPSHQVTQMGQEVILRCVPISNHLYFYWYRQILGQKVEFLVSFYNNEISEKSEIFDDQFSVERPDGSNFTLKIRSTKLEDSAMYFCASGGTGNQPQHFGDGTRLSIL.

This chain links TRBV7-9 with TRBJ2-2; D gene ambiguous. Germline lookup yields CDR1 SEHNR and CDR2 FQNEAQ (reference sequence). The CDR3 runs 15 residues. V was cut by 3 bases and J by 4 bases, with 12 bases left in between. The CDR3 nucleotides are TGTGCCAGCAGCTTGGTCCTAGGTGGCACCGGGGAGCTGTTTTTT. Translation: CASSLVLGGTGELFF.

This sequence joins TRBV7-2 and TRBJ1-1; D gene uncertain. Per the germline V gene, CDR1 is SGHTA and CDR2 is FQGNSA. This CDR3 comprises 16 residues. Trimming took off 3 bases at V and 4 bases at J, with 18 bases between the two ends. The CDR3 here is CASSLRAPGTGTEAFF. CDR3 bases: TGTGCCAGCAGCTTGAGGGCCCCAGGAACGGGCACTGAAGCTTTCTTT.

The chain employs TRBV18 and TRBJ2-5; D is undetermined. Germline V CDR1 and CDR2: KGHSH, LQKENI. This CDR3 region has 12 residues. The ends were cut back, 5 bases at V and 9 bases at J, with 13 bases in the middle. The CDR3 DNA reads TGTGCCAGCTCAGCCGACTCAGTGGCCCAGTACTTC. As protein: CASSADSVAQYF.

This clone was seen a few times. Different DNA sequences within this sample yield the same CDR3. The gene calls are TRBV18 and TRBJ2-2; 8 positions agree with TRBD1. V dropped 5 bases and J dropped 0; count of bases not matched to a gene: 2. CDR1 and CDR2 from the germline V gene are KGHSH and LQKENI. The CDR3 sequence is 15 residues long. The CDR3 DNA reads TGTGCCAGCTCAGGACAGGGAGCGAACACCGGGGAGCTGTTTTTT. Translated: CASSGQGANTGELFF. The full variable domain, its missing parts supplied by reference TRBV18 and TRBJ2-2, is NAGVMQNPRHLVRRRGQEARLRCSPMKGHSHVYWYRQLPEEGLKFMVYLQKENIIDESGMPKERFSAEFPKEGPSILRIQQVVRGDSAAYFCASSGQGANTGELFFGEGSRLTVL.

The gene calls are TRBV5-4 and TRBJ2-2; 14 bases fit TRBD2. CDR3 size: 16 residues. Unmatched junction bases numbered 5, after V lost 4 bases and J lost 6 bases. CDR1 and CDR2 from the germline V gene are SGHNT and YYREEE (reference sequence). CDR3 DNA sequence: TGTGCCAGCAGCCCGACTAGCGGGAGGGCCGCCGGGGAGCTGTTTTTT. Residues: CASSPTSGRAAGELFF.

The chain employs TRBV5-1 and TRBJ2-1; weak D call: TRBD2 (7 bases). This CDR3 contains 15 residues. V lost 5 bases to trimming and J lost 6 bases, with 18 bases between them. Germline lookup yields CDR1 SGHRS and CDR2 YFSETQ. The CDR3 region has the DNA TGCGCCAGCAGGGGGCCGGGGGGCGCTAGCAATGAGCAGTTCTTC. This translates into CASRGPGGASNEQFF.

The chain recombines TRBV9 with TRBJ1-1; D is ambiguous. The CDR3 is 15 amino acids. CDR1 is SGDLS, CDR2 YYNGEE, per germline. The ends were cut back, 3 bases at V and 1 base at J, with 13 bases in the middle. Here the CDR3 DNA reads TGTGCCAGCAGCGCCTCTCCTACGGGGAACACTGAAGCTTTCTTT. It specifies CASSASPTGNTEAFF.

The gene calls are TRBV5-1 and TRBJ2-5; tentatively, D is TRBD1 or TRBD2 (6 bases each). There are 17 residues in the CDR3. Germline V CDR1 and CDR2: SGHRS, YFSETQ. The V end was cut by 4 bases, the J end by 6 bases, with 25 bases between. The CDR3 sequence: CASSLSGGIEQGKTQYF. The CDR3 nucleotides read TGCGCCAGCAGCCTATCTGGGGGGATCGAACAGGGAAAGACCCAGTACTTC.

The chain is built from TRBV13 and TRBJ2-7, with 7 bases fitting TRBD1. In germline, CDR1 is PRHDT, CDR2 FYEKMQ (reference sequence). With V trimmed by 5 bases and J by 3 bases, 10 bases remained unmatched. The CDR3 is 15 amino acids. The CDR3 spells CASSHTGQRSYEQYF. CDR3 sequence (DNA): TGTGCCAGCAGCCATACGGGACAGAGAAGCTACGAGCAGTACTTC.

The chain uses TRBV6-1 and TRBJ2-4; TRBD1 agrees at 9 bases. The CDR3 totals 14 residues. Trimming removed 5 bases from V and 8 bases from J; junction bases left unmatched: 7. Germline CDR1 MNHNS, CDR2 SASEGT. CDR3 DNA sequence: TGTGCCAGCAGTAAACAGGGGGCGCCTGACATTCAGTACTTC. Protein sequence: CASSKQGAPDIQYF.

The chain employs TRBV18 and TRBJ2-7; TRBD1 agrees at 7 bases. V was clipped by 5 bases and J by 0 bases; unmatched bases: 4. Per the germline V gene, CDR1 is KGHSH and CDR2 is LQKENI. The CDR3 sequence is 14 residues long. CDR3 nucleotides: TGTGCCAGCTCAAGACAGGGTAGCTCCTACGAGCAGTACTTC. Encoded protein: CASSRQGSSYEQYF.

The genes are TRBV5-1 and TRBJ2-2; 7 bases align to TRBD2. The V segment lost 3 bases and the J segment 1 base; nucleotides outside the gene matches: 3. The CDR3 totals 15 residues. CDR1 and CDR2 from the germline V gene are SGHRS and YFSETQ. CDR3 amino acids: CASSSSSGNTGELFF. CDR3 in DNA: TGCGCCAGCAGCTCGTCTAGCGGGAACACCGGGGAGCTGTTTTTT.

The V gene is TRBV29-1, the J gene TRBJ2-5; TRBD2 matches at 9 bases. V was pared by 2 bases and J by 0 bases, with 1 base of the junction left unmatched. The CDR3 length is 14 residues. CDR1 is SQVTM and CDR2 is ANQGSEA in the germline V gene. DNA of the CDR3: TGCAGCGTTGAACTAGCGGGGTACCAAGAGACCCAGTACTTC. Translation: CSVELAGYQETQYF. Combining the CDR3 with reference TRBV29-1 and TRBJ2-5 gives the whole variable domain SAVISQKPSRDICQRGTSLTIQCQVDSQVTMMFWYRQQPGQSLTLIATANQGSEATYESGFVIDKFPISRPNLTFSTLTVSNMSPEDSSIYLCSVELAGYQETQYFGPGTRLLVL.

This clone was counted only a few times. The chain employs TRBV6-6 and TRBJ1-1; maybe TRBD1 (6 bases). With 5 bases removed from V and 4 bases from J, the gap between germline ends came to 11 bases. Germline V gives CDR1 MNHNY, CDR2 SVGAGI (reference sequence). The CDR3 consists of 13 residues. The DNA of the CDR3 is TGTGCCAGCAGTGATACAGGGATCACTGAAGCTTTCTTT. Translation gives CASSDTGITEAFF.

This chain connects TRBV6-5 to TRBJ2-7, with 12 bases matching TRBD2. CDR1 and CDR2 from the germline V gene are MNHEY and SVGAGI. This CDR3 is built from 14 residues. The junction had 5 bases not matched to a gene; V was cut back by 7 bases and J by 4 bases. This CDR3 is CASTDGLAGYEQYF. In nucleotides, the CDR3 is TGTGCCAGCACAGATGGACTAGCGGGGTACGAGCAGTACTTC.

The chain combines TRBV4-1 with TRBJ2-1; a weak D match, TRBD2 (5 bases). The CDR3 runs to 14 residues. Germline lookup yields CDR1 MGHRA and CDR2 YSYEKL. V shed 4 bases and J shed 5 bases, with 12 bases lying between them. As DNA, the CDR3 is TGCGCCAGCAGCCGCGCGGGCGTCGACAATGAGCAGTTCTTC. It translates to CASSRAGVDNEQFF.

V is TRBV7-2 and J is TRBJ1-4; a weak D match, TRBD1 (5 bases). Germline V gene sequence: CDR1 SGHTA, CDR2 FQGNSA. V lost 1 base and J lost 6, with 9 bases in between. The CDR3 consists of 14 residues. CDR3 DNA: TGTGCCAGCAGCTTAGGAACCAGGGATGAAAAACTGTTTTTT. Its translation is CASSLGTRDEKLFF.

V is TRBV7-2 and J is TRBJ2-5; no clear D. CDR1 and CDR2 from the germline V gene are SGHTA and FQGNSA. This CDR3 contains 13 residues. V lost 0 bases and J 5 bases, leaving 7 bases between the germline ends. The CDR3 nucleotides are TGTGCCAGCAGCTTAGCGCTGGCCGAGACCCAGTACTTC. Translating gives CASSLALAETQYF.

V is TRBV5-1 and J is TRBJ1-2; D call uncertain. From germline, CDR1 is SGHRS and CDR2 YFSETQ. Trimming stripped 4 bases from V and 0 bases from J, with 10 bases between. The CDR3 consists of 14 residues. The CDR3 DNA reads TGCGCCAGCAGCGGGTCTGGGTCTAACTATGGCTACACCTTC. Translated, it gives CASSGSGSNYGYTF. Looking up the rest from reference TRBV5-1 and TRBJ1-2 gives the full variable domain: KAGVTQTPRYLIKTRGQQVTLSCSPISGHRSVSWYQQTPGQGLQFLFEYFSETQRNKGNFPGRFSGRQFSNSRSEMNVSTLELGDSALYLCASSGSGSNYGYTFGSGTRLTVV.

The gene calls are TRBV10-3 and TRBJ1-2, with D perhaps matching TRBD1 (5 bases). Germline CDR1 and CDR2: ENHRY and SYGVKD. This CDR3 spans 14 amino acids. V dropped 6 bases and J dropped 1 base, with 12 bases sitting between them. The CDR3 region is CAISGHNFNYGYTF. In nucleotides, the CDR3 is TGTGCCATCAGCGGACATAATTTTAACTATGGCTACACCTTC.

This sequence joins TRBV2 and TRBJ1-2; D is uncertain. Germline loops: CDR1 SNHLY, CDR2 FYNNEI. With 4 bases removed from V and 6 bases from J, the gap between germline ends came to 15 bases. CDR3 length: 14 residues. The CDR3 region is CASSGADRRDGYTF. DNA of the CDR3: TGTGCCAGCAGTGGGGCTGACCGCCGGGATGGCTACACCTTC.

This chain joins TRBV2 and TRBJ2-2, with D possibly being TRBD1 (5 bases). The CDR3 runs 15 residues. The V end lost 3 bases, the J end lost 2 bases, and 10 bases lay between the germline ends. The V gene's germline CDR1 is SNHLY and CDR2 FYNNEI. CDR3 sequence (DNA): TGTGCCAGCAGTGATGTCAGGGCTAACACCGGGGAGCTGTTTTTT. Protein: CASSDVRANTGELFF.

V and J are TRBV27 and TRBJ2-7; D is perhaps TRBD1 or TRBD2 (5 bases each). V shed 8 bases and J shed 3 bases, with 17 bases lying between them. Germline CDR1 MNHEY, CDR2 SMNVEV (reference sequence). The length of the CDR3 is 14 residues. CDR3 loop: CASRPSGTLYEQYF. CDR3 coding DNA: TGTGCCAGCCGACCCTCAGGGACCCTCTACGAGCAGTACTTC.

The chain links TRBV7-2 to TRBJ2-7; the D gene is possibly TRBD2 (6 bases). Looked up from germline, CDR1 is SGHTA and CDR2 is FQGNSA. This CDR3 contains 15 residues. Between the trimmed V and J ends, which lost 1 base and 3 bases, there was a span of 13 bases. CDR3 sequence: CASSLEAGRFYEQYF. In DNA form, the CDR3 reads TGTGCCAGCAGCTTAGAGGCCGGGAGATTCTACGAGCAGTACTTC.

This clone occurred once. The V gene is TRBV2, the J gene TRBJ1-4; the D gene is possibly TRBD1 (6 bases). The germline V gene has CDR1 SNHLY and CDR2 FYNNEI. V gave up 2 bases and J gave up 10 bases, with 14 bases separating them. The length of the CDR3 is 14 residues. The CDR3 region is CASSETVQGGKLFF. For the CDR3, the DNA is TGTGCCAGCAGTGAAACGGTACAGGGAGGAAAACTGTTTTTT.

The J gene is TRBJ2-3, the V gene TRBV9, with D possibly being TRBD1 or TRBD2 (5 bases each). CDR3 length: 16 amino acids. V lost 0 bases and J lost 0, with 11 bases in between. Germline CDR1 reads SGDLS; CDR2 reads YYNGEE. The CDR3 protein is CASSVVGTPSTDTQYF. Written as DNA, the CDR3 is TGTGCCAGCAGCGTAGTGGGGACCCCTAGCACAGATACGCAGTATTTT.